The 21 T cell receptor beta chains presented below share a single source sample, sequenced in a study of T cell repertoires in cytomegalovirus infection. No antigen has been identified for these receptors. TCRdb analysed the reads with MiXCR anew, one entry per CDR3 protein. The sample has approximately 990,000 distinct CDR3 sequences; less than 35% are singletons. The material sequenced was cultured CD8+ T cells from PBMCs, taken from culture after CMV antigen stimulation. The receptors originated from a human donor in good health (CMV status not recorded). Some clones in this sample may be carry-over from other donors' samples.

The chain carries TRBV4-3 and TRBJ2-3, with TRBD2 matching over 11 bases. V shed 3 bases, J shed 4 bases, and the junction held 9 bases outside the gene matches. Germline V CDR1 and CDR2: LGHNA, YSLEER. The CDR3 contains 17 residues. The CDR3 protein is CASSQKFSGGASDTQYF. CDR3 in DNA: TGCGCCAGCAGCCAGAAATTTAGCGGGGGGGCTTCAGATACGCAGTATTTT.

This clonotype was recorded many times. The chain uses TRBV7-6 and TRBJ2-4; D gene ambiguous. Germline CDR1 is SGHVS and CDR2 is FNYEAQ. V was cut by 1 base and J by 0 bases, with 7 bases left in between. This CDR3 is built from 15 residues. In DNA form, the CDR3 reads TGTGCCAGCAGCTTAGGCACACTAGCCAAAAACATTCAGTACTTC. Translated, it gives CASSLGTLAKNIQYF.

This clonotype was found a few times. The chain uses TRBV4-2 and TRBJ1-5; 8 nucleotides agree with TRBD1. In germline, CDR1 is LGHNA, CDR2 YNFKEQ. The CDR3 has 15 amino acids. The ends lost 0 bases at V and 10 bases at J; junction bases unmatched: 8. The CDR3 reads CASSQERQGAPPQHF. Here the CDR3 DNA reads TGTGCCAGCAGCCAAGAAAGGCAGGGGGCTCCTCCCCAGCATTTT.

In this sample, this clonotype turned up many times. This rearrangement joins TRBV7-2 to TRBJ2-2; 9 bases fit TRBD2. The CDR3 has 15 amino acids. V was pared by 3 bases and J by 7 bases, with 6 bases of the junction left unmatched. CDR1 and CDR2 (germline): SGHTA, FQGNSA. This CDR3 reads CASSFRGLAVGELFF. The CDR3 bases are TGTGCCAGCAGCTTTAGGGGACTAGCCGTCGGGGAGCTGTTTTTT. Using reference TRBV7-2 and TRBJ2-2 for the parts outside the CDR3, the full variable domain is GAGVSQSPSNKVTEKGKDVELRCDPISGHTALYWYRQSLGQGLEFLIYFQGNSAPDKSGLPSDRFSAERTGGSVSTLTIQRTQQEDSAVYLCASSFRGLAVGELFFGEGSRLTVL.

This clonotype was picked up a small number of times. CDR3 sequence (DNA): TGTGCCAGCAGCTTAGCTGCCACAGGGACCTCCTACAATGAGCAGTTCTTC. Amino acid sequence: CASSLAATGTSYNEQFF. This rearrangement joins TRBV11-1 to TRBJ2-1, with D perhaps matching TRBD1 (6 bases). V lost 0 bases and J lost 0, with 12 bases in between. Per the germline V gene, CDR1 is SGHAT and CDR2 is FQDESV (reference sequence). The CDR3 has 17 amino acids.

The gene calls are TRBV7-9 and TRBJ1-1, with D perhaps matching TRBD1 (5 bases). CDR3 length: 16 residues. Looked up from germline, CDR1 is SEHNR and CDR2 is FQNEAQ (reference sequence). V lost 4 bases, J lost 1 base, and 16 bases lay in between. The chain's CDR3 is CASSSYLDIPNTEAFF. CDR3 DNA: TGTGCCAGCAGCTCGTACCTGGACATACCGAACACTGAAGCTTTCTTT.

This clonotype came up a few times. The chain employs TRBV19 and TRBJ2-3; 9 nucleotides match TRBD1. V dropped 2 bases and J dropped 4; count of bases not matched to a gene: 4. The germline V gene encodes CDR1 LNHDA and CDR2 SQIVND (reference sequence). This CDR3 is 15 amino acids long. The CDR3: CASSITGGDADTQYF. The CDR3 DNA reads as TGTGCCAGTAGTATAACAGGGGGCGACGCAGATACGCAGTATTTT.

The chain couples TRBV7-9 to TRBJ1-1; D is unclear. CDR1 SEHNR and CDR2 FQNEAQ come from the germline V gene (reference sequence). V was trimmed by 5 bases and J by 5 bases, leaving 9 bases between them. The CDR3 consists of 12 residues. In nucleotides, the CDR3 is TGTGCCAGCAGCGCACGGGAGACTGAAGCTTTCTTT. This translates into CASSARETEAFF.

The chain is built from TRBV6-1 and TRBJ1-2, with D maybe TRBD1 (6 bases). Trimming shortened V by 7 bases and J by 6 bases, and 18 bases separated the two germline ends. The CDR3 runs to 14 residues. Germline CDR1 is MNHNS and CDR2 is SASEGT. CDR3 bases: TGTGCCAGCATCATTAAGGGACACCCCGATGGCTACACCTTC. Its protein product is CASIIKGHPDGYTF.

The V and J genes are TRBV2 and TRBJ2-7; D is unclear. Trimming took off 2 bases at V and 12 bases at J, with 14 bases between the two ends. The CDR3 runs to 12 residues. The germline gives CDR1 SNHLY, CDR2 FYNNEI. The CDR3 reads CASSELTRMGYF. CDR3 nucleotides: TGTGCCAGCAGTGAACTGACGAGGATGGGGTACTTC.

This clonotype has a handful of counts. The chain's CDR3 is CASSPAPGNSPLHF. The CDR3 nucleotides read TGTGCCAGCAGCCCCGCGCCGGGTAATTCACCCCTCCACTTT. The chain couples TRBV7-9 to TRBJ1-6, with no clear D. The CDR3 has 14 residues. Germline lookup yields CDR1 SEHNR and CDR2 FQNEAQ (reference sequence). Trimming stripped 5 bases from V and 6 bases from J, with 11 bases between. The whole variable domain, remainder taken from reference TRBV7-9 and TRBJ1-6, is DTGVSQNPRHKITKRGQNVTFRCDPISEHNRLYWYRQTLGQGPEFLTYFQNEAQLEKSRLLSDRFSAERPKGSFSTLEIQRTEQGDSAMYLCASSPAPGNSPLHFGNGTRLTVT.

The genes are TRBV4-1 and TRBJ1-1; D uncertain. The CDR3 spans 16 residues. V shed 1 base and J shed 6 bases, with 18 bases lying between them. From germline, CDR1 is MGHRA and CDR2 YSYEKL. The CDR3 protein is CASSQGLAGEGAEAFF. The CDR3, as DNA: TGCGCCAGCAGCCAAGGTCTCGCTGGGGAGGGCGCTGAAGCTTTCTTT.

The chain links TRBV19 to TRBJ1-5; the D is unclear. The V and J ends lost 2 bases and 3 bases respectively, with 11 bases between them. Germline assignment: CDR1 LNHDA and CDR2 SQIVND (reference sequence). The CDR3 extends over 15 amino acids. CDR3 nucleotides: TGTGCCAGTAGTATAAGGGCTTTCACCAATCAGCCCCAGCATTTT. Its protein product is CASSIRAFTNQPQHF.

The chain is built from TRBV5-5 and TRBJ1-5; TRBD1 matches 7 bases. V lost 2 bases and J lost 3; bases outside the gene matches: 11. Germline V gives CDR1 SGHKS, CDR2 YYEKEE (reference sequence). This CDR3 is built from 17 residues. The CDR3 bases are TGTGCCAGCAGCTTTAACTATGACAGGGTGACCAATCAGCCCCAGCATTTT. Its translation is CASSFNYDRVTNQPQHF.

The rearrangement joins TRBV6-1 to TRBJ1-1, with D possibly being TRBD1 (5 bases). The CDR3 is 14 amino acids. The germline V and J ends were trimmed by 7 bases and 4 bases, with 16 bases remaining between them. Per the germline V gene, CDR1 is MNHNS and CDR2 is SASEGT. CDR3 in amino acids: CASKLRDSVTEAFF. In DNA form, the CDR3 reads TGTGCCAGCAAACTCAGGGATTCAGTCACTGAAGCTTTCTTT.

This clonotype was seen a handful of times. The chain is built from TRBV6-5 and TRBJ2-5, with D perhaps TRBD1 or TRBD2 (5 bases each). V shed 7 bases and J shed 4 bases, with 13 bases lying between them. The CDR3 totals 13 residues. Per the germline V gene, CDR1 is MNHEY and CDR2 is SVGAGI. The CDR3 here is CASTPGPPETQYF. The CDR3 nucleotides are TGTGCCAGCACCCCGGGACCCCCAGAGACCCAGTACTTC.

This clonotype occurred a few times. The chain employs TRBV10-3 and TRBJ2-1; D may match TRBD1 or TRBD2 (6 bases each). The CDR3 spans 19 residues. Germline CDR1 reads ENHRY; CDR2 reads SYGVKD. The ends were cut back, 2 bases at V and 1 base at J, with 21 bases in the middle. The CDR3 here is CAISEPYGRRGASYNEQFF. The CDR3 DNA sequence: TGTGCCATCAGTGAGCCCTACGGGCGAAGGGGGGCTTCCTACAATGAGCAGTTCTTC.

This clonotype was found a few times. The genes are TRBV6-7 and TRBJ1-5; a weak D match, TRBD1 (6 bases). TRBV6-7 is an open reading frame whose function is uncertain. The V end was cut by 5 bases, the J end by 2 bases, with 22 bases between. This CDR3 has 18 residues. The CDR3 DNA is TGTGCCAGCAGTAAAAAATGGGGGACAACAACGGGCAATCAGCCCCAGCATTTT. Residues: CASSKKWGTTTGNQPQHF.

Concerning this clonotype: An end of the junction differs from the germline gene, which may be a read error. The V gene is TRBV27, the J gene TRBJ2-2; D may match TRBD1 or TRBD2 (6 bases each). The CDR3 extends over 12 amino acids. Per the germline V gene, CDR1 is MNHEY and CDR2 is SMNVEV (reference sequence). CDR3 in DNA: TGTGCCAGTCGGGGGCCCACCAGGGAGCTGTTTTTT. Translation: CASRGPTRELFF.

The chain uses TRBV7-9 and TRBJ1-2; D is uncertain. This CDR3 is 14 amino acids long. Trimming removed 1 base from V and 1 base from J, with 7 bases in between. In germline, CDR1 is SEHNR, CDR2 FQNEAQ (reference sequence). This chain's CDR3 is CASSLGQFNYGYTF. CDR3 bases: TGTGCCAGCAGCTTAGGGCAGTTTAACTATGGCTACACCTTC. Together with reference TRBV7-9 and TRBJ1-2, the CDR3 gives the full variable domain: DTGVSQNPRHKITKRGQNVTFRCDPISEHNRLYWYRQTLGQGPEFLTYFQNEAQLEKSRLLSDRFSAERPKGSFSTLEIQRTEQGDSAMYLCASSLGQFNYGYTFGSGTRLTVV.

This clonotype has more than one count but fewer than ten. The chain combines TRBV7-6 with TRBJ2-5; tentatively, D is TRBD1 (6 bases). The CDR3 totals 15 residues. Germline V gene lookup returns CDR1 SGHVS and CDR2 FNYEAQ. The V end lost 3 bases, the J end lost 5 bases, and 16 bases lay between the germline ends. DNA of the CDR3: TGTGCCAGCAGCTTCAAACGACAGGCCCGTGAGACCCAGTACTTC. Residues: CASSFKRQARETQYF. The full variable domain, completed using reference TRBV7-6 and TRBJ2-5, is GAGVSQSPRYKVTKRGQDVALRCDPISGHVSLYWYRQALGQGPEFLTYFNYEAQQDKSGLPNDRFSAERPEGSISTLTIQRTEQRDSAMYRCASSFKRQARETQYFGPGTRLLVL.